The present TCR beta chain was sequenced within a study of OX40 agonist ivuxolimab in advanced cancers. In the study overall: Ivuxolimab was a fully human IgG2 agonistic monoclonal antibody targeting the costimulatory receptor OX40 (CD134). Intravenous ivuxolimab was administered to patients every 2 weeks at six dose levels: 0.01, 0.1, 0.3, 1.5, 3 and 10 mg/kg. Partial responses occurred in three dose-escalation patients: two with cutaneous melanoma and one with hepatocellular carcinoma. Peripheral TCRbeta sequencing was intended to test whether TCR sequence diversity was altered and clonal T-cell expansion was caused by ivuxolimab. The paper describes the monotherapy dose-escalation part (N ≈ 51 patients) of the phase I trial of ivuxolimab. The dose-escalation cohort was about 86% male with a mean age of roughly 60 years, ranging from roughly 20 to 80. Prior anti-PD-1, anti-PD-L1 or anti-CTLA-4 therapy was permitted, and checkpoint inhibitors had been received by around 40% of dose-escalation patients. Of the approximately 50 dose-escalation patients, hepatocellular carcinoma was present in around 20, melanoma in roughly 15, renal cell carcinoma in 9 and head and neck cancer in 9.

What the study reported, not specific to this receptor: Partial responders in the 0.1-3.0 mg/kg groups had among the lowest normalized peripheral clonal expansion, especially among CD8+ T cells. Clonal expansion of both CD4+ and CD8+ blood T cells was observed from baseline to week 6 at doses 0.1 to 3.0 mg/kg. After ivuxolimab, CD8+ T cells had more expanded clones than CD4+ T cells on average. The antigen specificity of the clonally expanded peripheral T cells was not determined. Low levels of normalized T-cell clonal expansion were also shown by some nonresponding patients.

CDR1 is given as MNHEY and CDR2 as SMNVEV, both from the germline V gene (reference sequence). From the cysteine through the phenylalanine, the CDR3 covers 13 amino acids. The DNA shown is the 39-base CDR3, in frame from base 1. A distance of 9 bases separates the germline ends of V and J, which lose 3 bases and 3 bases respectively. Genomic DNA was isolated from the sorted cells so that the TCRbeta CDR3 region could be sequenced. TCRbeta CDR3 regions were sequenced using the immunoSEQ Assay. TCRdb took over this immuneACCESS table, retaining in-frame rearrangements with V and J assigned. Such tables are incomplete; in checked studies, under half of the missing clones stem from an unresolved V gene, and the remainder is unexplained. The sample includes fewer than 90,000 clones, with under 95% observed a single time. Clones ranked in the top ten supply approximately 1.5% of the sample. Of note for this clone: The target of this receptor is not known. Base qualities were left out, and no much larger clone turns up one base away.

The trial excluded patients who had a history of autoimmune disease or who were on systemic immunosuppression. In every dose cohort, peripheral blood was drawn for TCR sequencing at baseline, cycle 4 day 1, and cycle 7 day 1. The samples were drawn from a first-in-human, open-label, multicenter phase I dose-escalation trial of ivuxolimab. Adults with locally advanced or metastatic melanoma, renal cell, hepatocellular, or head and neck squamous cell carcinoma were enrolled in the trial. Before TCR sequencing, CD4+ T cells and CD8+ T cells were sorted from peripheral blood as separate populations. This clonotype was obtained from an adult with an advanced solid tumor such as melanoma, head and neck, liver or kidney cancer. The V and J segments used are TRBV27 and TRBJ2-7, with the D gene uncertain. This specimen consisted of CD4+ or CD8+ T cells sorted from blood, obtained in a trial of the OX40 agonist ivuxolimab. The DNA sequence is as follows: TGTGCCAGCAGTTTCGGGCGAAACTACGAGCAGTACTTC. Translated, this is CASSFGRNYEQYF.